What follows are 21 T cell receptor beta chains derived from one specimen sequenced in a study of PD-1 blockade in classical Hodgkin lymphoma. Sample time point: cycle 4 day 1 (C4D1), after 5 to 7 weeks of nivolumab. All the patients suffered relapse after autologous stem cell transplantation, and brentuximab vedotin exposure differed. The assay was immunoSEQ multiplex PCR, and TCRdb's table has in-frame clones only and misses some. The profile covers tens of thousands of clones, with 77% appearing a single time and roughly 9.8% taken by the ten largest. Sequenced material: peripheral blood mononuclear cells (PBMCs), taken before the fourth cycle of nivolumab. The origin of the receptors is a human donor with classical Hodgkin lymphoma.

The rearrangement joins TRBV5-1 to TRBJ2-3, with TRBD2 identical over 7 bases. V was pared by 5 bases and J by 2 bases, with 2 bases of the junction left unmatched. This CDR3 region has 13 residues. From germline, CDR1 is SGHRS and CDR2 YFSETQ. The CDR3 here is CASRSGVTDTQYF. The CDR3 DNA is TGCGCCAGCAGAAGCGGGGTCACAGATACGCAGTATTTT.

The gene calls are TRBV30 and TRBJ1-1; D possibly corresponds to TRBD1 (6 bases). This CDR3 is 13 amino acids long. V gave up 0 bases and J gave up 5 bases, with 10 bases separating them. Germline-derived CDR1 and CDR2 are GTSNPN and SVGIG (reference sequence). CDR3 in DNA: TGTGCCTGGAGTGTAATCCAGGGGACTGAAGCTTTCTTT. This codes for CAWSVIQGTEAFF.

This rearrangement joins TRBV30 to TRBJ1-4; D gene ambiguous. The V end lost 1 base, the J end lost 3 bases, and 15 bases lay between the germline ends. The length of the CDR3 is 16 residues. Germline V gene lookup returns CDR1 GTSNPN and CDR2 SVGIG (reference sequence). The CDR3 nucleotides read TGTGCCTGGAGTGCTGGAATAGGTCCGGCTAATGAAAAACTGTTTTTT. Its protein product is CAWSAGIGPANEKLFF.

CDR3 in amino acids: CATRGGISSDTQYF. CDR3 nucleotides: TGTGCCACCCGGGGAGGGATTAGCTCAGATACGCAGTATTTT. The chain has TRBV25-1 and TRBJ2-3, with TRBD2 identical over 7 bases. The CDR3 covers 14 residues. After removal of 10 bases from V and 4 bases from J, the junction contained 11 bases not matched to a gene. Germline V gives CDR1 MGHDK, CDR2 SYGVNS.

The rearrangement joins TRBV20-1 to TRBJ1-4, with D perhaps matching TRBD1 (5 bases). Per germline, CDR1 DFQATT and CDR2 SNEGSKA (reference sequence). The germline V and J ends were trimmed by 7 bases and 5 bases, with 8 bases remaining between them. The CDR3 is 11 residues long. The CDR3 loop reads CSGQLNEKLFF. DNA of the CDR3: TGCAGTGGACAGTTAAATGAAAAACTGTTTTTT.

This sequence joins TRBV4-2 and TRBJ2-7, with 7 nucleotides matching TRBD1. This CDR3 has 15 amino acids. The trim removed 1 base at V and 0 bases at J, leaving 3 bases unmatched. Germline CDR1 LGHNA, CDR2 YNFKEQ. The CDR3 nucleotides are TGTGCCAGCAGCCAAGTAGGGGACAGCTCCTACGAGCAGTACTTC. It yields the protein CASSQVGDSSYEQYF.

V usage is TRBV6-5 and J usage is TRBJ1-1, with D possibly TRBD1 on 5 matching bases. Germline values: CDR1 MNHEY, CDR2 SVGAGI. Trimming pared 5 bases from V and 9 bases from J, leaving 19 bases between. The CDR3 has 14 residues. The CDR3 region is CASSEVRTSFQAFF. The CDR3 DNA follows: TGTGCCAGCAGTGAAGTCAGGACAAGCTTTCAAGCTTTCTTT.

This clone was picked up a small number of times. J is TRBJ2-7 and V is TRBV9, with a tentative D call TRBD1 (6 bases). V was pared by 0 bases and J by 0 bases, with 13 bases between. Germline CDR1 reads SGDLS; CDR2 reads YYNGEE. The CDR3 runs to 16 residues. The CDR3 sequence is CASSVASGGSSYEQYF. CDR3 DNA: TGTGCCAGCAGCGTAGCGTCTGGGGGCTCCTCCTACGAGCAGTACTTC.

The genes are TRBV5-1 and TRBJ2-7, with D perhaps given as TRBD1 or TRBD2 (5 bases each). V was shortened by 3 bases and J by 7 bases, with 14 bases between the two germline ends. Germline V lookup: CDR1 SGHRS, CDR2 YFSETQ. This CDR3 is 13 amino acids long. CDR3 residues: CASSWGPPREQYF. CDR3 DNA: TGCGCCAGCAGCTGGGGACCTCCTCGGGAGCAGTACTTC.

This rearrangement joins TRBV27 to TRBJ2-7; D possibly corresponds to TRBD1 (5 bases). Per the germline V gene, CDR1 is MNHEY and CDR2 is SMNVEV (reference sequence). CDR3 length: 15 residues. Trimming pared 0 bases from V and 7 bases from J, leaving 16 bases between. CDR3 sequence reads: CASSLSMGPRWEQYF. The CDR3 DNA follows: TGTGCCAGCAGTTTATCGATGGGGCCACGGTGGGAGCAGTACTTC.

V and J are TRBV6-5 and TRBJ2-5, with D unresolved. The germline V and J ends were trimmed by 2 bases and 3 bases, with 1 base remaining between them. The germline V gene encodes CDR1 MNHEY and CDR2 SVGAGI. The CDR3 runs to 11 residues. As DNA, the CDR3 is TGTGCCAGCAGTTACAAAGAGACCCAGTACTTC. Translated, it gives CASSYKETQYF.

This chain joins TRBV5-1 and TRBJ2-3; possible D gene TRBD1, 5 bases. The V and J ends lost 2 bases and 2 bases respectively, with 6 bases between them. This CDR3 comprises 13 residues. Germline V lookup: CDR1 SGHRS, CDR2 YFSETQ. CDR3 in amino acids: CASSFRDTDTQYF. CDR3 nucleotide sequence: TGCGCCAGCAGCTTCAGGGACACAGATACGCAGTATTTT. The entire variable domain, with the rest obtained from reference TRBV5-1 and TRBJ2-3, is as follows: KAGVTQTPRYLIKTRGQQVTLSCSPISGHRSVSWYQQTPGQGLQFLFEYFSETQRNKGNFPGRFSGRQFSNSRSEMNVSTLELGDSALYLCASSFRDTDTQYFGPGTRLTVL.

V usage is TRBV25-1 and J usage is TRBJ1-6, with TRBD1 as a possible D gene (5 bases). The germline V gene has CDR1 MGHDK and CDR2 SYGVNS. Trimming cost V 1 base and J 8 bases, with 18 bases left between them. This CDR3 region has 17 residues. CDR3 DNA sequence: TGTGCCAGCAGTGAATCATTGGGGCTAGTGGAAGATTCACCCCTCCACTTT. It encodes CASSESLGLVEDSPLHF.

This clone was seen a few times. The J gene is TRBJ2-5, the V gene TRBV30; no reliable D call. Per the germline V gene, CDR1 is GTSNPN and CDR2 is SVGIG (reference sequence). With 4 bases removed from V and 5 bases from J, the gap between germline ends came to 11 bases. The CDR3 consists of 12 residues. CDR3: CAWTPVLETQYF. DNA of the CDR3: TGTGCCTGGACTCCTGTGTTGGAGACCCAGTACTTC.

This chain links TRBV5-4 with TRBJ2-4; no firm D call. V lost 2 bases and J 7 bases, leaving 13 bases between the germline ends. CDR1 SGHNT and CDR2 YYREEE come from the germline V gene (reference sequence). The length of the CDR3 is 14 residues. CDR3 protein: CASSLGRTENIQYF. The CDR3 DNA follows: TGTGCCAGCAGCTTAGGGCGGACGGAGAACATTCAGTACTTC.

The V gene is TRBV6-5, the J gene TRBJ1-5; 8 bases align to TRBD1. Germline V lookup: CDR1 MNHEY, CDR2 SVGAGI. The CDR3 extends over 14 amino acids. With V trimmed by 2 bases and J by 6 bases, 3 bases remained unmatched. CDR3 loop: CASSYQGASQPQHF. The CDR3 DNA reads TGTGCCAGCAGTTACCAGGGGGCGAGTCAGCCCCAGCATTTT.

The chain combines TRBV13 with TRBJ2-3, with 9 bases matching TRBD2. Per germline, CDR1 PRHDT and CDR2 FYEKMQ (reference sequence). Unmatched junction bases numbered 18, after V lost 5 bases and J lost 0 bases. The CDR3 is 20 amino acids. CDR3 coding DNA: TGTGCCAGCAGCCGAAACCCACCACTCAATCTAGCGGGAAGCACAGATACGCAGTATTTT. This codes for CASSRNPPLNLAGSTDTQYF.

The chain recombines TRBV7-2 with TRBJ1-1; no reliable D call. Germline V gives CDR1 SGHTA, CDR2 FQGNSA. CDR3 length equals 13 residues. With 5 bases removed from V and 4 bases from J, the gap between germline ends came to 11 bases. The CDR3 sequence: CASSPDWGTEAFF. The DNA for the CDR3 is TGTGCCAGCAGCCCGGACTGGGGCACTGAAGCTTTCTTT.

This chain connects TRBV4-3 to TRBJ1-5, with D hard to call. V shed 0 bases and J shed 4 bases, with 16 bases lying between them. Germline V gene lookup returns CDR1 LGHNA and CDR2 YSLEER. This CDR3 contains 17 residues. The CDR3 nucleotides read TGCGCCAGCAGCCAAGATCTCCAGTCCTCCCCGAATCAGCCCCAGCATTTT. It yields the protein CASSQDLQSSPNQPQHF.

This clone has just one count. The chain uses TRBV14 and TRBJ1-1; TRBD1 is a possible D gene (5 bases). This CDR3 spans 13 amino acids. V shed 5 bases and J shed 1 base, with 8 bases lying between them. Looked up from germline, CDR1 is SGHDN and CDR2 is FVKESK. The CDR3 sequence is CASSVQGNTEAFF. CDR3 nucleotide sequence: TGTGCCAGCAGCGTTCAGGGGAACACTGAAGCTTTCTTT.

The chain joins TRBV6-6 to TRBJ2-7, with a weak D call TRBD2 (7 bases). This CDR3 contains 16 residues. V gave up 7 bases and J gave up 0 bases, with 19 bases separating them. The germline V gene has CDR1 MNHNY and CDR2 SVGAGI (reference sequence). The CDR3 loop is CASTSGAGAPSYEQYF. As DNA, the CDR3 is TGTGCCAGCACCTCTGGCGCGGGGGCCCCCTCCTACGAGCAGTACTTC.